This entry concerns a single TCR beta chain. Its matching antigen is unknown. A much more abundant neighbour one base away suggests this may be a read error. These data belong to a study of regulatory T cells in long-lasting Graves disease. Study overall: Those with persistent Graves' disease had received antithyroid drugs for over 5 years with positive TSH receptor antibodies. Study observations and caveats: Clonotypes that were public and shared totalled a few thousand in persistent patients versus about 1,000 in new patients. Repertoires from persistent disease leaned toward TRBV28, TRBJ1-2 and TRBJ2-5.

Researchers made TCR beta libraries by using iRepertoire HTBI primers and running Arm-PCR on CDR3 regions. Using its own MiXCR run on the multiplex PCR reads, TCRdb lists one record per CDR3 protein. The sample lists around 400,000 distinct CDR3 sequences; 23% were seen once. The V gene end was trimmed by 4 bases and the J gene end by 6 bases; junction bases not matched to a gene: 10. This CDR3 is 15 amino acids long. Germline-derived CDR1 and CDR2 are SGHTA and FQGNSA. As for time point: persistent/refractory GD, antithyroid drugs over 5 years with positive TRAb. Construction of the TCR library relied on RNA isolated from PBMCs. In Xi'an, China, an endocrinology department was the source of patients.

Material: peripheral blood mononuclear cells (PBMCs), obtained when the disease was refractory, from a patient treated with antithyroid drugs. V usage is TRBV7-2 and J usage is TRBJ1-2; 8 nucleotides line up with TRBD1. This clonotype was obtained from a female donor with Graves disease. The CDR3 loop reads CASSSFPRDRNGYTF. The CDR3 nucleotides are TGTGCCAGCAGCTCCTTCCCTAGGGACAGGAATGGCTACACCTTC.